The 26 T cell receptor beta chains reported below all come from one sample, sequenced in a study of T cells in women clearing cervical HPV infection. TCRdb keeps only in-frame clones here, not all; method: immunoSEQ multiplex PCR. There are some 31,000 clones in the sample, with about 3% held by the top ten. The specimen sequenced was blood buffy coat. The receptors were gathered from a woman between 18 and 69 years old with a cervical HPV16 infection that either progressed to CIN3+ or cleared (not recorded which).

As for this clone: The read terminates 3 residues ahead of where the CDR3 ends, so the germline J gene completes it. The chain carries TRBV12-3 or TRBV12-4 and TRBJ2-7; 8 bases are a match to TRBD1. V lost 2 bases, J lost 5 bases, and 2 bases stayed unmatched. This CDR3 is built from 13 residues. The DNA read from the CDR3 is TGTGCCAGCAGTTTAAGGACAGGGCACGAG. Its protein product is CASSLRTGHE. The CDR3, in full, reads CASSLRTGHEQYF.

Note on this clone: With the read ending 3 residues before the CDR3 end, the germline J gene is used to fill in that end. The V and J genes are TRBV5-1 and TRBJ2-5; 13 bases match TRBD2. The CDR3 loop spans 16 amino acids. The V gene's germline CDR1 is SGHRS and CDR2 YFSETQ. The V gene end was trimmed by 3 bases and the J gene end by 5 bases; junction bases not matched to a gene: 7. CDR3 DNA (partial): TGCGCCAGCAGCTCCGGGACTAGCGGGATTAGGGAGACC. It specifies CASSSGTSGIRET. The complete CDR3 sequence is CASSSGTSGIRETQYF.

Remarks on this clone: The observed sequence ends 3 residues before the CDR3 terminus, with the missing tail filled in from the germline J gene. The J gene is TRBJ2-1, the V gene TRBV20-1; D might be TRBD1 (6 bases). In germline, CDR1 is DFQATT, CDR2 SNEGSKA (reference sequence). The CDR3 contains 12 residues. V was cut by 6 bases and J by 7 bases, with 13 bases left in between. Partial CDR3 DNA: TGCAGTGCGAACAGGGAATTGAATGAG. Translating gives CSANRELNE. The full CDR3 protein reads CSANRELNEQFF.

About this clone itself: The read terminates 3 residues ahead of where the CDR3 ends, so the germline J gene completes it. The rearrangement links TRBV30 to TRBJ2-2, with D perhaps assigned TRBD1 or TRBD2 (7 bases each). Trimming left V 3 bases short and J 1 base short, with 12 bases between. The V gene's germline CDR1 is GTSNPN and CDR2 SVGIG (reference sequence). This CDR3 comprises 15 residues. The CDR3 loop is CAWSSGTVNTGELFF. The sequenced CDR3 bases are TGTGCCTGGAGCAGCGGGACAGTGAACACCGGGGAG.

As regards this clone: The CDR3 goes on 3 residues after the read ends, and that part is filled in from the germline J gene. The chain combines TRBV12-3 or TRBV12-4 with TRBJ2-5, with 9 bases matching TRBD2. J lost 4 bases, V lost 2 bases, and 11 bases had no gene match. This CDR3 spans 17 amino acids. CDR3 sequence reads: CASSLTRLAGNRETQYF. CDR3 DNA (partial): TGTGCCAGCAGTTTAACGCGGCTAGCGGGGAATAGAGAGACC.

In the case of this clone: Sequencing ends 3 residues short of the CDR3 end; the germline J gene provides the rest. This chain joins TRBV5-1 and TRBJ2-5; D gene unclear. This CDR3 is built from 12 residues. Per germline, CDR1 SGHRS and CDR2 YFSETQ. Trimming cost V 0 bases and J 3 bases, with 3 bases left between them. The chain's CDR3 is CASSLAKETQYF. The CDR3 DNA, read in part, is TGCGCCAGCAGCTTGGCTAAAGAGACC.

Of note for this clone: The read is 3 residues too short to cover the CDR3 end, so that end is filled in from the germline J gene. The gene calls are TRBV30 and TRBJ2-5; no clear D. The CDR3 contains 14 residues. Germline V gene sequence: CDR1 GTSNPN, CDR2 SVGIG (reference sequence). V dropped 4 bases and J dropped 5 bases, with 17 bases sitting between them. The CDR3 sequence is CAWTLTGFGETQYF. CDR3 DNA (partial): TGTGCCTGGACCCTAACCGGGTTCGGCGAGACC.

Regarding this clone: Read coverage stops 3 residues before the CDR3 terminus; the germline J gene supplies the remainder. This chain uses TRBV20-1 with TRBJ2-3; TRBD2 agrees at 7 bases. The germline gives CDR1 DFQATT, CDR2 SNEGSKA (reference sequence). Trimming cost V 0 bases and J 2 bases; bases outside gene matches: 8. The CDR3 is 16 amino acids. CDR3 DNA (partial): TGCAGTGCTAGAGATCGGGGGGTAGGACACACAGATACG. Translation: CSARDRGVGHTDT. The whole CDR3 is CSARDRGVGHTDTQYF.

Turning to this clone: The missing CDR3 end, 3 residues past where the read stops, is filled in from the germline J gene. The chain joins TRBV20-1 to TRBJ2-5; TRBD2 matches 14 bases. The CDR3 length is 16 residues. CDR1 DFQATT and CDR2 SNEGSKA come from the germline V gene (reference sequence). Losses at the gene ends were 5 bases for V and 4 bases for J; bases not matched to a gene: 9. The sequenced CDR3 bases are TGCAGTGCTGACAGTTCTGGGACTAGCGGGAGAGAGACC. Amino acids: CSADSSGTSGRET. From start to end, the CDR3 is CSADSSGTSGRETQYF.

Details on this clone: The CDR3 extends 3 residues past the end of the read, so its final part is completed from the germline J gene. V gene TRBV20-1 combines with J gene TRBJ2-3, with TRBD1 as a possible D gene (5 bases). This CDR3 has 15 amino acids. V was shortened by 6 bases and J by 2 bases, with 18 bases between the two germline ends. Per the germline V gene, CDR1 is DFQATT and CDR2 is SNEGSKA (reference sequence). The chain's CDR3 is CSAVTTVSFTDTQYF. Incomplete CDR3 DNA: TGCAGTGCCGTTACGACAGTGAGTTTCACAGATACG.

On this clone: The read terminates 3 residues ahead of where the CDR3 ends, so the germline J gene completes it. V is TRBV5-8 and J is TRBJ2-7, with D unclear. Trimming removed 1 base from V and 3 bases from J, with 11 bases in between. Germline assignment: CDR1 SGHTS and CDR2 YDEGEE. CDR3 length: 14 amino acids. This CDR3 reads CASSLFPGSYEQYF. Partial CDR3 DNA: TGTGCCAGCAGCTTGTTCCCGGGTAGCTACGAG.

Regarding this clone: From the germline J gene comes the end of the CDR3, since the read stops 3 residues before it. The chain recombines TRBV30 with TRBJ2-1; weak D call: TRBD1 (5 bases). From germline, CDR1 is GTSNPN and CDR2 SVGIG (reference sequence). The CDR3 has 13 residues. V lost 3 bases to trimming and J lost 4 bases, with 10 bases between them. CDR3 DNA, as far as it was read: TGTGCCTGGAGGGGGCTAAAATACAATGAG. It yields the protein CAWRGLKYNE. The complete CDR3 protein is CAWRGLKYNEQFF.

Details on this clone: The read terminates 3 residues before the CDR3 end, so the remaining end is supplied by the germline J gene. The chain joins TRBV4-2 to TRBJ1-2; D perhaps matches TRBD1 (6 bases). The CDR3 runs to 17 residues. Trimming cost V 4 bases and J 3 bases, with 21 bases left between them. The germline CDR1 and CDR2 sequences are LGHNA and YNFKEQ. The sequenced CDR3 bases are TGTGCCAGCAGCCCCGGAAGACCTGGACAGACCCACTATGGC. This translates into CASSPGRPGQTHYG. The full CDR3 protein reads CASSPGRPGQTHYGYTF.

About this clone: With the read ending 3 residues before the CDR3 end, the germline J gene is used to fill in that end. This chain joins TRBV12-3 or TRBV12-4 and TRBJ1-2; D remains unclear. V dropped 7 bases and J dropped 2 bases, with 14 bases sitting between them. The CDR3 covers 14 residues. CDR3: CASTVAGPNYGYTF. The sequenced part of the CDR3 DNA is TGTGCCAGCACCGTCGCTGGCCCCAACTATGGC.

With respect to this clone: The read gets to within 3 residues of the CDR3 end, and the germline J gene fills in the rest. The rearrangement links TRBV11-2 to TRBJ2-1; D is possibly TRBD1 (6 bases). This CDR3 has 15 amino acids. Germline values: CDR1 SGHAT, CDR2 FQNNGV. The V gene lost 5 bases and the J gene lost 4 bases, with 15 bases spanning the gap. Incomplete CDR3 DNA: TGTGCCAGCAGCCCTGGACAGAGGATTTACAATGAG. Translation: CASSPGQRIYNE. The CDR3 in full is CASSPGQRIYNEQFF. The entire variable domain, with the rest obtained from reference TRBV11-2 and TRBJ2-1, is as follows: EAGVAQSPRYKIIEKRQSVAFWCNPISGHATLYWYQQILGQGPKLLIQFQNNGVVDDSQLPKDRFSAERLKGVDSTLKIQPAKLEDSAVYLCASSPGQRIYNEQFFGPGTRLTVL.

This clone is called medium-sized based on its frequency. The read ends 3 residues before the CDR3 terminus; that terminus is restored from the germline J gene. This chain joins TRBV5-1 and TRBJ1-2, with a weak D call TRBD1 (6 bases). The ends were cut back, 0 bases at V and 7 bases at J, with 7 bases in the middle. Germline V gene lookup returns CDR1 SGHRS and CDR2 YFSETQ. The CDR3 extends over 12 amino acids. The CDR3 reads CASSLDRAGYTF. The CDR3 bases that were read are TGCGCCAGCAGCTTGGACAGGGCTGGC.

Points on this clone: The read falls 3 residues short of the CDR3 end, and the missing part is taken from the germline J gene. The chain uses TRBV18 and TRBJ2-7, with D possibly TRBD2 on 6 matching bases. V was trimmed by 4 bases and J by 4 bases, leaving 11 bases between them. Per the germline V gene, CDR1 is KGHSH and CDR2 is LQKENI. This CDR3 has 13 amino acids. Partial CDR3 DNA: TGTGCCAGCTCACTAGCGGCGGCTTACGAG. Translation gives CASSLAAAYE. The complete CDR3 protein is CASSLAAAYEQYF.

A word on this clone: The CDR3 goes on 3 residues after the read ends, and that part is filled in from the germline J gene. The chain employs TRBV2 and TRBJ2-1, with TRBD2 matching over 9 bases. This CDR3 is 16 amino acids long. The junction had 7 bases not matched to a gene; V was cut back by 3 bases and J by 4 bases. Germline CDR1 and CDR2: SNHLY and FYNNEI. CDR3 loop: CASSEVGLAFYNEQFF. The sequenced CDR3 bases are TGTGCCAGCAGTGAGGTGGGACTAGCCTTTTACAATGAG.

With respect to this clone: Read coverage stops 3 residues before the CDR3 terminus; the germline J gene supplies the remainder. This sequence joins TRBV20-1 and TRBJ1-2, with 7 bases lining up with TRBD1. The CDR3 has 13 residues. Germline CDR1 is DFQATT and CDR2 is SNEGSKA (reference sequence). The trim removed 4 bases at V and 4 bases at J, leaving 6 bases unmatched. CDR3 DNA (partial): TGCAGTGCTACCAGGACAGGCTTCTATGGC. It yields the protein CSATRTGFYG. The full CDR3 is CSATRTGFYGYTF.

Concerning this clone itself: Read sequence stops 3 residues before the CDR3 end, and the germline J gene provides the missing end. The V gene is TRBV20-1, the J gene TRBJ1-2, with D unresolved. This CDR3 is 14 amino acids long. Germline loops: CDR1 DFQATT, CDR2 SNEGSKA (reference sequence). V gave up 0 bases and J gave up 0 bases, with 8 bases separating them. The CDR3 DNA, read in part, is TGCAGTGCTAGAGACACACTAGCTAACTATGGC. It yields the protein CSARDTLANYG. The full CDR3 is CSARDTLANYGYTF.

As for this clone: The CDR3 end falls 3 residues outside the read, so it is completed with the germline J gene. The rearrangement joins TRBV18 to TRBJ2-4; TRBD1 matches at 7 bases. The germline V gene encodes CDR1 KGHSH and CDR2 LQKENI. This CDR3 contains 15 residues. This chain's CDR3 is CASSEGAGGRAGQYF. The CDR3 bases that were read are TGTGCCAGCTCCGAGGGGGCAGGGGGACGTGCTGGT. Full variable domain (rest looked up from reference TRBV18 and TRBJ2-4): NAGVMQNPRHLVRRRGQEARLRCSPMKGHSHVYWYRQLPEEGLKFMVYLQKENIIDESGMPKERFSAEFPKEGPSILRIQQVVRGDSAAYFCASSEGAGGRAGQYFGAGTRLSVL.

About this clone itself: The read halts 3 residues ahead of the CDR3 end, with the missing end drawn from the germline J gene. The V gene is TRBV5-1, the J gene TRBJ1-4; 7 bases line up with TRBD1. The CDR3 runs to 15 residues. V was clipped by 4 bases and J by 6 bases; unmatched bases: 9. Germline V gene data show CDR1 as SGHRS and CDR2 as YFSETQ. Partial CDR3 DNA: TGCGCCAGCAGCCTATACAGGGGCGCTCATGAAAAA. Translating gives CASSLYRGAHEK. The whole CDR3 protein is CASSLYRGAHEKLFF.

About this clone: The read finishes 3 residues shy of the CDR3 end, and the germline J gene is used to complete it. The chain joins TRBV11-3 to TRBJ2-7, with 8 bases matching TRBD1. The V segment lost 1 base and the J segment 1 base; nucleotides outside the gene matches: 3. Germline V gene sequence: CDR1 SGHNT, CDR2 YENEEA. The CDR3 runs to 15 residues. The CDR3 reads CASSLGGTGSYEQYF. The part of the CDR3 DNA that was read is TGTGCCAGCAGCTTAGGAGGGACAGGTTCCTACGAG. The variable domain in full, completed from reference TRBV11-3 and TRBJ2-7, reads EAGVVQSPRYKIIEKKQPVAFWCNPISGHNTLYWYLQNLGQGPELLIRYENEEAVDDSQLPKDRFSAERLKGVDSTLKIQPAELGDSAVYLCASSLGGTGSYEQYFGPGTRLTVT.

Details on this clone: The observed sequence ends 3 residues before the CDR3 terminus, with the missing tail filled in from the germline J gene. This chain uses TRBV5-4 with TRBJ2-3, with TRBD2 identical over 9 bases. The CDR3 is 16 amino acids. Unmatched junction bases numbered 7, after V lost 3 bases and J lost 2 bases. From germline, CDR1 is SGHNT and CDR2 YYREEE (reference sequence). The sequenced CDR3 bases are TGTGCCAGCAGCTGGGACGGGACTAGCTCCACAGATACG. It codes for CASSWDGTSSTDT. The complete CDR3 sequence is CASSWDGTSSTDTQYF.

Comments on this clone: The read terminates 3 residues ahead of where the CDR3 ends, so the germline J gene completes it. The chain couples TRBV2 to TRBJ2-7; 7 bases agree with TRBD1. Germline assignment: CDR1 SNHLY and CDR2 FYNNEI. This CDR3 is built from 16 residues. The V segment lost 6 bases and the J segment 2 bases; nucleotides outside the gene matches: 13. This CDR3 is CASRVPTGVHPYEQYF. The CDR3 DNA, read in part, is TGTGCCAGCAGAGTCCCAACAGGGGTCCATCCCTACGAG.

CDR3 sequence reads: CASSGQGNEQYF. CDR3 bases read: TGTGCCAGCAGCGGGCAGGGGAACGAG. The genes are TRBV14 and TRBJ2-7; maybe TRBD1 (6 bases). The read is 3 residues too short to cover the CDR3 end, so that end is filled in from the germline J gene. This CDR3 contains 12 residues. Trimming took off 5 bases at V and 5 bases at J, with 10 bases between the two ends. Germline CDR1 and CDR2: SGHDN and FVKESK. The whole variable domain, filled in from reference TRBV14 and TRBJ2-7, reads EAGVTQFPSHSVIEKGQTVTLRCDPISGHDNLYWYRRVMGKEIKFLLHFVKESKQDESGMPNNRFLAERTGGTYSTLKVQPAELEDSGVYFCASSGQGNEQYFGPGTRLTVT.